This T cell receptor beta chain was identified during a study of regulatory T cells in long-lasting Graves disease. Study results and limitations: Gene preferences differed: TRBV28, TRBJ1-2, TRBJ2-5 in persistent cases.

This sample's time point: persistent/refractory GD, antithyroid drugs over 5 years with positive TRAb. The authors made the TCR library using RNA they extracted from PBMCs. This clonotype was found many times. No antigen is known for it. Germline V lookup: CDR1 GTSNPN, CDR2 SVGIG (reference sequence). V was cut by 2 bases and J by 14 bases, with 7 bases left in between. The CDR3 runs to 10 residues. CDR3 regions were amplified by Arm-PCR using iRepertoire HTBI primers to build TCR beta libraries. TCRdb re-called the multiplex PCR reads through MiXCR, storing one row per CDR3 protein. The table includes 400,000 to 500,000 distinct CDR3 sequences, 20% to 25% detected once.

The chain couples TRBV30 to TRBJ1-6; no clear D gene. Source: peripheral blood mononuclear cells (PBMCs), taken when the disease was refractory, from a patient treated with antithyroid drugs. The TCR sequence derives from a female donor with Graves disease. The CDR3 DNA reads TGTGCCTGGAGTCGAACGGCCCTCCACTTT. Its translation: CAWSRTALHF.